The TCR beta chain described here comes from a study of control samples from healthy donors and cancer patients. This CDR3 spans 14 amino acids. CDR1 MDHEN and CDR2 SYDVKM come from the germline V gene. The V gene lost 3 bases and the J gene lost 1 base, with 6 bases spanning the gap. Sequenced by immunoSEQ multiplex PCR; TCRdb stores in-frame clones only, minus some. The profile covers 150,000 to 200,000 clones, with 85% to 95% appearing a single time and more than 1.1% taken by the ten largest. The specimen sequenced was blood. The genes are TRBV28 and TRBJ2-2; D unresolved. The receptor was derived from a man aged 18-30 years in good health. This CDR3 reads CASSFSGNTGELFF. CDR3 nucleotides: TGTGCCAGCAGTTTTTCAGGGAACACCGGGGAGCTGTTTTTT.